What follows describes a single T cell receptor (beta chain). Antigen: not known. The repertoire was sequenced with immunoSEQ multiplex PCR; TCRdb's copy has only in-frame clones and lacks some. The table has 50,000 to 65,000 clones, around three quarters seen once; the top ten hold approximately 4.8%. The sample comes from a study of T cells in localized non-small cell lung cancer. Study-wide results and limits: T cell clonality was highest in uninvolved adjacent lung, above tumor. Heterogeneity remains possible because sequencing was limited to only one tumor region. Of the top 100 tumor clones, median roughly 55 were in adjacent lung, approximately 30 among its top 100. The study linked higher blood T cell density to longer overall survival.

The germline V gene has CDR1 LNHDA and CDR2 SQIVND (reference sequence). V was shortened by 5 bases and J by 5 bases, with 19 bases between the two germline ends. The CDR3 runs to 15 residues. The starting material was PBMCs, obtained before any cancer treatment. The rearrangement links TRBV19 to TRBJ2-7, with D uncertain. The receptor comes from a woman between 35 and 75 years old with stage II lung adenocarcinoma. Here the CDR3 DNA reads TGTGCCAGTAGTCGTAACGGACCCCCCTCTGACGAGCAGTACTTC. Translation: CASSRNGPPSDEQYF.